The rows below give T cell receptor beta chains drawn from one sample of a study of blood T cell repertoires in COVID-19. The repertoire was sequenced with immunoSEQ multiplex PCR; TCRdb's copy has only in-frame clones and lacks some. Here the sample spans over 60,000 clones, approximately 84% being singletons. The sample comprised peripheral blood. The receptors stem from a man aged 65-85 years with active or convalescent COVID-19. CDR3s include the opening cysteine and the closing phenylalanine or tryptophan. Each record gives: V gene, clone size, CDR3 length, D gene, J gene, CDR3 protein, CDR3 DNA. A D gene is named only where the DNA matches it firmly. For some rows the clone size is stated as once, few or many, or as a class when expanded; others skip it.

TRBV4-3	-	20	-	TRBJ2-4	CASSQDGGGEAARTKNIQYF	TGCGCCAGCAGCCAAGATGGAGGGGGCGAGGCGGCCCGGACCAAAAACATTCAGTACTTC
TRBV19	-	16	-	TRBJ2-1	CASSARFSWSYNEQFF	TGTGCCAGTAGTGCCAGATTTAGTTGGAGCTACAATGAGCAGTTCTTC
TRBV28	-	13	-	TRBJ1-2	CASSRPGGRGYTF	TGTGCCAGCAGTCGCCCGGGGGGACGGGGCTACACCTTC
TRBV6-2/TRBV6-3	-	15	TRBD1	TRBJ1-1	CASSSPWTGNTEAFF	TGTGCCAGCAGTTCCCCTTGGACAGGGAACACTGAAGCTTTCTTT
TRBV23-1	-	9	-	TRBJ1-3	CAGPHTIYF	TGCGCCGGCCCTCACACCATATATTTT
TRBV7-8	-	15	-	TRBJ1-2	CASSLGGFSNYGYTF	TGTGCCAGCAGCTTAGGAGGGTTCTCCAACTATGGCTACACCTTC
TRBV30	-	14	TRBD2	TRBJ2-2	CAWSGFSGSGGLFF	TGTGCCTGGAGTGGTTTTAGCGGGAGCGGAGGGCTGTTTTTT
TRBV7-8	-	19	-	TRBJ1-3	CASSLARWGRADSGNTIYF	TGTGCCAGCAGCTTAGCGCGCTGGGGGCGCGCAGACTCTGGAAACACCATATATTTT
TRBV11-3	-	14	-	TRBJ2-3	CASSFSGSTDTQYF	TGTGCCAGCAGCTTTAGCGGAAGCACAGATACGCAGTATTTT
TRBV5-1	-	14	TRBD2	TRBJ2-2	CASSGGLAGGELFF	TGCGCCAGCAGCGGCGGACTAGCGGGCGGGGAGCTGTTTTTT
TRBV18	-	13	-	TRBJ2-1	CASSRELDNEQFF	TGTGCCAGCTCACGGGAGCTCGACAATGAGCAGTTCTTC
TRBV30	once	13	-	TRBJ1-6	CACRRRDNSPLHF	TGTGCCTGCCGACGCCGGGATAATTCACCCCTCCACTTT
TRBV6-5	few	12	-	TRBJ1-1	CASVLVNTEAFF	TGTGCCAGTGTACTGGTGAACACTGAAGCTTTCTTT
TRBV27	-	14	TRBD1	TRBJ1-5	CASSRQGVNQPQHF	TGTGCCAGCAGCAGACAGGGTGTAAATCAGCCCCAGCATTTT
TRBV27	-	14	TRBD1	TRBJ1-1	CASRRTGANTEAFF	TGTGCCAGCAGGCGGACAGGGGCGAACACTGAAGCTTTCTTT
TRBV30	few	13	TRBD1	TRBJ1-2	CAWSPTGTYGYTF	TGTGCCTGGAGTCCGACAGGGACCTATGGCTACACCTTC
TRBV4-1	-	15	-	TRBJ1-4	CASSQVIASNEKLFF	TGCGCCAGCAGCCAAGTTATCGCGTCTAATGAAAAACTGTTTTTT
TRBV19	-	16	-	TRBJ2-1	CASSKKRASSYNEQFF	TGTGCCAGTAGTAAGAAGCGGGCCAGCTCCTACAATGAGCAGTTCTTC
TRBV7-3	few	16	-	TRBJ2-2	CASSLPNRADTGELFF	TGTGCCAGCAGCTTACCGAACAGGGCGGACACCGGGGAGCTGTTTTTT
TRBV6-5	-	15	-	TRBJ2-3	CASSSRNRATDTQYF	TGTGCCAGCAGTTCCAGAAACAGGGCCACAGATACGCAGTATTTT
TRBV30	once	12	-	TRBJ1-4	CAWNRQREKLFF	TGTGCCTGGAATCGACAGCGTGAAAAACTGTTTTTT
TRBV3-1/TRBV3-2	-	15	TRBD2	TRBJ2-1	CASSETSGKYNEQFF	TGTGCCAGCAGCGAAACTAGCGGAAAATACAATGAGCAGTTCTTC
TRBV13	-	15	TRBD1	TRBJ2-7	CASSLDGTGAYEQYF	TGTGCCAGCAGCTTAGATGGGACAGGTGCCTACGAGCAGTACTTC
TRBV13	-	13	-	TRBJ1-1	CASSPRMNTEAFF	TGTGCCAGCAGCCCGAGAATGAACACTGAAGCTTTCTTT
TRBV10-3	-	14	TRBD1	TRBJ1-1	CAISEGQGNTEAFF	TGTGCCATCAGTGAGGGACAGGGGAACACTGAAGCTTTCTTT
TRBV28	-	20	TRBD2	TRBJ2-6	CASSSGLAGGSGSGANVLTF	TGTGCCAGCAGTTCTGGACTAGCGGGAGGTAGTGGGTCTGGGGCCAACGTCCTGACTTTC